These 8 T cell receptor beta chains were sequenced from one sample in a study of blood T cell repertoires in COVID-19. The method was immunoSEQ multiplex PCR; TCRdb's version includes in-frame clones alone and lacks a portion of them. The table shows tens of thousands of clones, with roughly 87% occurring only once. The sequenced sample was peripheral blood. These receptors were taken from an elderly woman with acute or convalescent COVID-19.

The chain combines TRBV10-3 with TRBJ2-3, with 10 bases fitting TRBD2. The CDR3 consists of 15 residues. The germline CDR1 and CDR2 sequences are ENHRY and SYGVKD. Trimming removed 6 bases from V and 4 bases from J; junction bases left unmatched: 7. The CDR3 DNA reads TGTGCCATCAGGGCGGGACTAGCGTCCCCAGATACGCAGTATTTT. It translates to CAIRAGLASPDTQYF.

This sequence joins TRBV6-5 and TRBJ2-5, with D tentatively TRBD2 (6 bases). The CDR3 length is 13 residues. V was clipped by 11 bases and J by 5 bases, with 18 bases between them. Germline values: CDR1 MNHEY, CDR2 SVGAGI. This chain's CDR3 is CAGSLALQETQYF. The CDR3 nucleotides read TGTGCCGGTTCCCTAGCGCTCCAGGAGACCCAGTACTTC.

The DNA of the CDR3 is TGTGCCAGCAGCCAAAATCTTGGACTAGCGCAGTACTTC. This gives the protein CASSQNLGLAQYF. The chain recombines TRBV3-1 (or the pseudogene TRBV3-2) with TRBJ2-7, with TRBD2 matching 8 bases. V shed 2 bases and J 9 bases; nucleotides not matched to a gene: 6. CDR1 is LGHDT and CDR2 is YNNKEL in the germline V gene (reference sequence). The CDR3 spans 13 residues.

The sample holds one count of this clone. No DNA is shown, since the ends of the CDR3 on it are uncertain; the CDR3 is the one TCRdb lists. The rearrangement joins TRBV27 to TRBJ2-5; the D call in the table, TRBD1, was not verified against the DNA. Termini included, the CDR3 measures 16 amino acids. Germline CDR1 is MNHEY and CDR2 is SMNVEV (reference sequence). CDR3 amino acids: CASSIRARGRRETQYF.

As regards this clone: A read error may produce the germline difference seen at one junction end. This chain connects TRBV6-6 to TRBJ2-5; weak D call: TRBD2 (5 bases). CDR1 MNHNY and CDR2 SVGAGI come from the germline V gene (reference sequence). The CDR3 contains 15 residues. The CDR3 coding sequence is TGTGCCAGCAGTTACTCGATTTGGGAGCTAGAGGCCCAGTACTTC. This codes for CASSYSIWELEAQYF.

The chain employs TRBV6-4 and TRBJ2-3; D unclear. Germline CDR1 and CDR2: MRHNA and SNTAGT. The CDR3 has 15 amino acids. Trimming left V 0 bases short and J 2 bases short, with 9 bases between. CDR3 nucleotides: TGTGCCAGCAGTGACTCGAACCGACTCACAGATACGCAGTATTTT. This gives the protein CASSDSNRLTDTQYF.

The gene calls are TRBV19 and TRBJ2-3, with TRBD2 identical over 9 bases. V lost 1 base and J lost 3; bases outside the gene matches: 2. Per germline, CDR1 LNHDA and CDR2 SQIVND (reference sequence). The CDR3 spans 15 residues. The CDR3 bases are TGTGCCAGTAGTATAGGCGGGAGGGCGACAGATACGCAGTATTTT. This codes for CASSIGGRATDTQYF.

The chain uses TRBV2 and TRBJ2-5; D is perhaps TRBD1 (6 bases). This CDR3 spans 13 amino acids. Germline V CDR1 and CDR2: SNHLY, FYNNEI. Between the trimmed V and J ends, which lost 6 bases and 2 bases, there was a span of 10 bases. This CDR3 reads CASRGQLQETQYF. CDR3 coding DNA: TGTGCCAGCAGGGGACAATTACAAGAGACCCAGTACTTC.